This T cell receptor (beta chain) was found in a study of cytomegalovirus exposure and HLA in healthy donors. Regarding this clone: The junction shows a germline mismatch at one end, possibly a read error.

The PCR was carried out with 60 Vbeta primers and 13 Jbeta primers. Using immunoSEQ multiplex PCR, the repertoire was profiled, and TCRdb retains in-frame clones only, with some absent. This table has tens of thousands of clones, over 9% appearing once. This CDR3 is built from 13 residues. CDR1 is SSHAT, CDR2 FNYEAQ, per germline (reference sequence). The TCR comes from a man between 60 and 75 years old in good health and CMV-seropositive. The material sequenced was PBMCs. The chain is built from TRBV7-7 and TRBJ2-1; TRBD2 is a possible D gene (5 bases). The CDR3 nucleotides read TGTGCTAGCAGCACATCGGACTTCCAAGAGCAGTTCTTC. Translated, it gives CASSTSDFQEQFF.